These 22 T cell receptor beta chains were sequenced from one sample in a study of blood T cell repertoires in COVID-19. Libraries were prepared by immunoSEQ multiplex PCR; TCRdb keeps only in-frame clonotypes and omits some of them. This sample has under 150,000 clones, with over 75% found just once. Material for sequencing was peripheral blood. These receptors originate from a woman aged 70-85 years who had recovered from COVID-19.

CDR3 DNA: TGTGCCAGTAGTATAGAGCACAGCCCAAATACGCAGTATTTT. The encoded protein is CASSIEHSPNTQYF. The J gene is TRBJ2-3, the V gene TRBV19; D gene unclear. The CDR3 runs to 14 residues. The V end was cut by 0 bases, the J end by 7 bases, with 11 bases between. CDR1 and CDR2 (germline): LNHDA, SQIVND (reference sequence).

This clone was recorded once. This rearrangement joins TRBV4-2 to TRBJ2-1; 8 nucleotides align to TRBD2. Trimming cost V 0 bases and J 0 bases; bases outside gene matches: 7. Per the germline V gene, CDR1 is LGHNA and CDR2 is YNFKEQ. CDR3 length equals 18 residues. The CDR3 DNA sequence: TGTGCCAGCAGCCAAGATGGTAGCGGGGTGAGCTCCTACAATGAGCAGTTCTTC. As protein: CASSQDGSGVSSYNEQFF.

In this sample, this clone turned up once. CDR3: CASRPILGLPRGTDTQYF. The CDR3 DNA is TGTGCCAGCAGACCAATCCTGGGACTTCCAAGGGGCACAGATACGCAGTATTTT. This sequence joins TRBV27 and TRBJ2-3; D is perhaps TRBD2 (6 bases). The CDR3 spans 18 residues. Germline V lookup: CDR1 MNHEY, CDR2 SMNVEV (reference sequence). The V and J ends lost 6 bases and 1 base respectively, with 23 bases between them.

There are a few counts of this clone. The rearrangement links TRBV2 to TRBJ1-5; the D gene is possibly TRBD1 (6 bases). The CDR3 sequence is 14 residues long. Germline CDR1 SNHLY, CDR2 FYNNEI. The V gene lost 4 bases and the J gene lost 3 bases, with 10 bases spanning the gap. The DNA for the CDR3 is TGTGCCAGCAGTGCCGGACAGAACAATCAGCCCCAGCATTTT. Translating it yields CASSAGQNNQPQHF. Together with reference TRBV2 and TRBJ1-5, the CDR3 gives the full variable domain: EPEVTQTPSHQVTQMGQEVILRCVPISNHLYFYWYRQILGQKVEFLVSFYNNEISEKSEIFDDQFSVERPDGSNFTLKIRSTKLEDSAMYFCASSAGQNNQPQHFGDGTRLSIL.

The chain carries TRBV7-2 and TRBJ2-3, with D possibly being TRBD1 (5 bases). V dropped 4 bases and J dropped 6 bases, with 8 bases sitting between them. CDR3 length: 12 amino acids. Per the germline V gene, CDR1 is SGHTA and CDR2 is FQGNSA. CDR3 DNA: TGTGCCAGCAGCTCCTCAGGGGATACGCAGTATTTT. Its protein product is CASSSSGDTQYF.

The rearrangement uses TRBV4-1 and TRBJ1-5; perhaps TRBD1 as D (6 bases). This CDR3 is 19 amino acids long. Deletions cut 5 bases from V and 0 bases from J, with 23 bases between. Per the germline V gene, CDR1 is MGHRA and CDR2 is YSYEKL. Written as DNA, the CDR3 is TGCGCCAGCAGCGTCACCTTGGGTCAGGGGATCCGTAGCAATCAGCCCCAGCATTTT. Encoded protein: CASSVTLGQGIRSNQPQHF.

This chain connects TRBV28 to TRBJ1-5, with D perhaps TRBD1 (6 bases). The V gene's germline CDR1 is MDHEN and CDR2 SYDVKM. Trimming left V 5 bases short and J 9 bases short, with 17 bases between. The CDR3 contains 14 residues. This CDR3 reads CASSLRQDGPPQHF. The CDR3 DNA is TGTGCCAGCAGTCTCCGACAGGACGGGCCGCCCCAGCATTTT.

This chain links TRBV4-3 with TRBJ1-1, with D maybe TRBD1 (6 bases). CDR3 length equals 13 residues. Germline CDR1 and CDR2: LGHNA and YSLEER. Between the trimmed V and J ends, which lost 3 bases and 1 base, there was a span of 6 bases. The CDR3: CASSQTGNTEAFF. For the CDR3, the DNA is TGCGCCAGCAGCCAGACAGGGAACACTGAAGCTTTCTTT.

The chain recombines TRBV18 with TRBJ2-2; D call uncertain. Germline values: CDR1 KGHSH, CDR2 LQKENI. Trimming removed 4 bases at V and 1 base at J, with 13 bases between. The CDR3 spans 16 residues. This CDR3 reads CASSQYMAQNTGELFF. Written as DNA, the CDR3 is TGTGCCAGCTCACAATATATGGCCCAGAACACCGGGGAGCTGTTTTTT.

This rearrangement joins TRBV7-2 to TRBJ2-1; TRBD2 agrees at 7 bases. The germline V gene has CDR1 SGHTA and CDR2 FQGNSA. The CDR3 loop spans 18 amino acids. V gave up 1 base and J gave up 3 bases; unmatched junction bases: 12. The CDR3 nucleotides are TGTGCCAGCAGCTTAGAACCCGGGAGGACCCATAACTACAATGAGCAGTTCTTC. Translation gives CASSLEPGRTHNYNEQFF.

The genes are TRBV5-6 and TRBJ2-5; TRBD2 aligns across 14 bases. Germline CDR1 and CDR2: SGHDT and YYEEEE. The CDR3 consists of 14 residues. With 2 bases clipped from V and 9 bases from J, the junction kept 3 bases outside the gene matches. CDR3 protein: CASSLMTSGGAQYF. The CDR3 DNA is TGTGCCAGCAGCTTAATGACTAGCGGGGGGGCCCAGTACTTC. The entire variable domain, with the rest obtained from reference TRBV5-6 and TRBJ2-5, is as follows: DAGVTQSPTHLIKTRGQQVTLRCSPKSGHDTVSWYQQALGQGPQFIFQYYEEEERQRGNFPDRFSGHQFPNYSSELNVNALLLGDSALYLCASSLMTSGGAQYFGPGTRLLVL.

The V gene is TRBV12-3 or TRBV12-4, the J gene TRBJ2-2, with unresolved D. The germline V and J ends were trimmed by 5 bases and 6 bases, with 10 bases remaining between them. The CDR3 is 13 residues long. The CDR3, as DNA: TGTGCCAGCAGTGCCTTAGAACCCGGGGAGCTGTTTTTT. This codes for CASSALEPGELFF.

The gene calls are TRBV19 and TRBJ1-1; perhaps TRBD1 as D (6 bases). Germline-derived CDR1 and CDR2 are LNHDA and SQIVND (reference sequence). The CDR3 loop spans 14 amino acids. With 7 bases removed from V and 5 bases from J, the gap between germline ends came to 17 bases. The CDR3 sequence is CASNPTQGWTEAFF. In DNA form, the CDR3 reads TGTGCCAGTAACCCTACTCAGGGGTGGACTGAAGCTTTCTTT.

The sample holds a few counts of this clone. This chain connects TRBV24-1 to TRBJ2-4, with D maybe TRBD2 (6 bases). This CDR3 comprises 13 residues. V gave up 4 bases and J gave up 9 bases, with 12 bases separating them. Germline assignment: CDR1 KGHDR and CDR2 SFDVKD. The CDR3 nucleotides are TGTGCCACCAGTGACAGACTAGGAGGCATTCAGTACTTC. This sequence encodes CATSDRLGGIQYF.

This clone was seen once. The gene calls are TRBV24-1 and TRBJ2-1; the match to TRBD1 covers 11 bases. V lost 4 bases and J lost 7; bases outside the gene matches: 8. The CDR3 is made up of 16 amino acids. Germline V gene lookup returns CDR1 KGHDR and CDR2 SFDVKD. The CDR3 nucleotides are TGTGCCACCAGTGACCCCGGGACAGGGGGAAAGAATGAGCAGTTCTTC. It yields the protein CATSDPGTGGKNEQFF.

This sequence joins TRBV5-6 and TRBJ2-3, with D tentatively TRBD2 (6 bases). Per germline, CDR1 SGHDT and CDR2 YYEEEE. This CDR3 contains 15 residues. V lost 4 bases and J lost 5, with 17 bases in between. CDR3 nucleotide sequence: TGTGCCAGCAGCCCTGAAGGGGACTCTGGAGATACGCAGTATTTT. This translates into CASSPEGDSGDTQYF.

V usage is TRBV29-1 and J usage is TRBJ2-1; D unclear. Germline values: CDR1 SQVTM, CDR2 ANQGSEA. This CDR3 is 11 amino acids long. V lost 7 bases and J 7 bases, leaving 11 bases between the germline ends. The CDR3 region has the DNA TGCAGCGCAGCAGAGAGGAATGAGCAGTTCTTC. Protein sequence: CSAAERNEQFF.

This sequence joins TRBV19 and TRBJ1-1; D gene unclear. The length of the CDR3 is 13 residues. CDR1 is LNHDA and CDR2 is SQIVND in the germline V gene (reference sequence). V gave up 3 bases and J gave up 6 bases, with 11 bases separating them. The CDR3 DNA reads as TGTGCCAGTAGTATTATGGTGAGGGCTGAAGCTTTCTTT. Its translation: CASSIMVRAEAFF.

This clone was observed a handful of times. The chain has TRBV10-3 and TRBJ2-5; D is perhaps TRBD1 (5 bases). Germline CDR1 reads ENHRY; CDR2 reads SYGVKD. Deletions cut 10 bases from V and 4 bases from J, with 13 bases between. The CDR3 totals 12 residues. CDR3 in DNA: TGTGCCACCCGTGAAGGGGCAGAGACCCAGTACTTC. Translating gives CATREGAETQYF.

The chain carries TRBV30 and TRBJ2-2; 10 nucleotides match TRBD2. V lost 3 bases, J lost 0 bases, and 1 base stayed unmatched. This CDR3 comprises 15 residues. Germline loops: CDR1 GTSNPN, CDR2 SVGIG (reference sequence). The CDR3 nucleotides are TGTGCCTGGAGCGGACTAGCGGCGAACACCGGGGAGCTGTTTTTT. It translates to CAWSGLAANTGELFF.

V gene TRBV7-2 combines with J gene TRBJ1-2, with unresolved D. The CDR3 totals 12 residues. Per the germline V gene, CDR1 is SGHTA and CDR2 is FQGNSA. V was shortened by 5 bases and J by 4 bases, with 8 bases between the two germline ends. Written as DNA, the CDR3 is TGTGCCAGCAGCCCCCGGAGCTATGGCTACACCTTC. This codes for CASSPRSYGYTF.

The CDR3 reads CASSSQDDIQYF. The CDR3 DNA reads as TGTGCCAGCAGCTCACAGGATGACATTCAGTACTTC. The chain uses TRBV7-3 and TRBJ2-4, with a possible D match to TRBD1 (5 bases). The CDR3 length is 12 residues. V lost 4 bases, J lost 8 bases, and 9 bases lay in between. Germline loops: CDR1 SGHTA, CDR2 FQGTGA. The full variable domain, with the rest looked up from reference TRBV7-3 and TRBJ2-4, is GAGVSQTPSNKVTEKGKYVELRCDPISGHTALYWYRQSLGQGPEFLIYFQGTGAADDSGLPNDRFFAVRPEGSVSTLKIQRTERGDSAVYLCASSSQDDIQYFGAGTRLSVL.